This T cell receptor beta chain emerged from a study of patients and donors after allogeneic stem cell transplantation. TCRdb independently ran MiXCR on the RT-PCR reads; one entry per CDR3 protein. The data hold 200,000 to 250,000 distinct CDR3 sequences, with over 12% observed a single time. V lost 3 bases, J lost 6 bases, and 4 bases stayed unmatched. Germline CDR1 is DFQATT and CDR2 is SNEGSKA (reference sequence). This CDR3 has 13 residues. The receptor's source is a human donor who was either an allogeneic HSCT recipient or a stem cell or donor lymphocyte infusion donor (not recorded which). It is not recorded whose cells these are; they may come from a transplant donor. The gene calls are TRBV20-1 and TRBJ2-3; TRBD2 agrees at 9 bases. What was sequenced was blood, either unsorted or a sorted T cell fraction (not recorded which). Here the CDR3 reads CSARLAGLDTQYF. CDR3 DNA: TGCAGTGCTAGGCTAGCGGGGCTTGATACGCAGTATTTT.